This T cell receptor (beta chain) was captured by sequencing in a study of blood T cells in healthy people across ages. A second PCR of about 6 to 12 cycles used a sample-barcoded 5' primer and a J-beta primer mix. Per-sample output comprised a minimum of 2.5 million paired-end reads containing CDR3. TCRdb ran MiXCR on the 5' RACE reads and lists one entry per CDR3 protein. Here the sample spans fewer than 2,000,000 distinct CDR3 sequences, roughly 32% being singletons. Each sample had at least 7 million PBMCs isolated. Deletions cut 6 bases from V and 7 bases from J, with 19 bases between. The germline V gene has CDR1 SEHNR and CDR2 FQNEAQ (reference sequence). The CDR3 has 16 amino acids. This clonotype was counted many times. The antigen is undetermined. Study conclusions and caveats: Unsorted PBMC input precluded a conclusive naive versus antigen-experienced comparison. Any changes in expanded clonotypes were possibly confounded, as donor CMV status remained unknown.

The clonotype comes from a woman in her thirties in good health. The sequencing input was blood. The chain combines TRBV7-9 with TRBJ1-6; D is unclear. CDR3 amino acids: CASSPLHTQGNSPLHF. CDR3 nucleotide sequence: TGTGCCAGCAGTCCCCTTCACACACAAGGAAATTCACCCCTCCACTTT.